This T cell receptor (beta chain) is from a study of T cell changes during pregnancy in multiple sclerosis. Profiled with immunoSEQ multiplex PCR; TCRdb holds only in-frame clones, not every one. The sample holds around 63,000 clones, 91% seen once. From germline, CDR1 is SEHNR and CDR2 FQNEAQ (reference sequence). The CDR3 is made up of 14 amino acids. Trimming stripped 5 bases from V and 11 bases from J, with 21 bases between. This sequence was found in a female donor in good health, enrolled as a control in a pregnancy study. This chain uses TRBV7-9 with TRBJ1-1, with D uncertain. The specimen comprised peripheral blood, sampled after pregnancy. The CDR3 DNA is TGTGCCAGCAGCCTTCTTAGCGGGCAGGACGGTGCTTTCTTT. Protein product: CASSLLSGQDGAFF.